Below, one T cell receptor beta chain is given with its context. The entry originates in a study of blood T cell repertoires in COVID-19. Overall study context: Acute-phase and convalescent COVID-19 samples originated in the United States, Italy and Spain.

In germline, CDR1 is SGHAT, CDR2 FQDESV (reference sequence). The CDR3 totals 16 residues. V shed 5 bases, J shed 4 bases, and the junction held 9 bases outside the gene matches. Clones were sequenced by immunoSEQ multiplex PCR, and TCRdb holds only the in-frame ones, with some missing. In the table there are about 190,000 clones, 90% of which are singletons. This chain connects TRBV11-1 to TRBJ2-1; 9 positions match TRBD1. The clonotype originates from a man aged 50-59 years with acute or convalescent COVID-19. Sequenced sample: peripheral blood. CDR3 DNA sequence: TGTGCCAGCAGCCCAAAAGCGGGACAGGGATACAATGAGCAGTTCTTC. It encodes CASSPKAGQGYNEQFF.